This TCR beta chain was captured by sequencing in a study of cytomegalovirus exposure and HLA in healthy donors. The protocol was immunoSEQ multiplex PCR, while the TCRdb copy is restricted to in-frame clones and leaves out a portion. The data contain tens of thousands of clones, 94% of them singletons. This clone has a handful of counts. Trimming took 0 bases from V and 4 from J, leaving 13 bases between them. The CDR3 length is 15 residues. Germline V lookup: CDR1 MGHRA, CDR2 YSYEKL. The specimen was PBMCs. This chain joins TRBV4-1 and TRBJ2-7, with D maybe TRBD1 (6 bases). The TCR sequence derives from a woman under 30 in good health and CMV-seronegative. Here the CDR3 reads CASSQDQGLLYEQYF. The CDR3 coding sequence is TGCGCCAGCAGCCAAGATCAGGGGCTACTATACGAGCAGTACTTC.